This T cell receptor beta chain was identified in a study of blood T cell repertoires in COVID-19. In the study overall: Italy, Spain and the United States were the sources of the convalescent and acute COVID-19 samples. In each case, the material was cDNA or gDNA derived from T cells, B-cell-depleted T cells, or PBMCs.

Produced via immunoSEQ multiplex PCR; TCRdb's table is partial and in-frame only. The table shows hundreds of thousands of clones, with 88% occurring only once. V was pared by 4 bases and J by 2 bases, with 1 base of the junction left unmatched. The CDR3 has 14 residues. Germline CDR1 and CDR2: SGHNT and YYREEE (reference sequence). Seattle participants joined during active infection and were tracked over time. This receptor was taken from a woman aged 70-85 years with COVID-19, enrolled during active disease. V is TRBV5-4 and J is TRBJ2-5; 11 nucleotides line up with TRBD2. The sequencing input was peripheral blood. In DNA, the CDR3 is TGTGCCAGCAGCATAGCGGGGGGGCAAGAGACCCAGTACTTC. It yields the protein CASSIAGGQETQYF. Variable domain in full (rest from reference TRBV5-4 and TRBJ2-5): ETGVTQSPTHLIKTRGQQVTLRCSSQSGHNTVSWYQQALGQGPQFIFQYYREEENGRGNFPPRFSGLQFPNYSSELNVNALELDDSALYLCASSIAGGQETQYFGPGTRLLVL.